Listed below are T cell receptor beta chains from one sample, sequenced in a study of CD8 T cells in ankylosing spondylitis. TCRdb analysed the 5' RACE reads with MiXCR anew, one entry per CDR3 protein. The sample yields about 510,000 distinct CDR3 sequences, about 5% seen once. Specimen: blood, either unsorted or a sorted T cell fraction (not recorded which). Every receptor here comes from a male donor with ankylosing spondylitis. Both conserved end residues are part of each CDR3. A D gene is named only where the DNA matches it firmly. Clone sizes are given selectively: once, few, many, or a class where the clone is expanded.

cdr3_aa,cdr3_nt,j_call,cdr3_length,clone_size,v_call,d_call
CASSFLDGYEQYF,TGTGCCAGCAGCTTCTTGGACGGCTACGAGCAGTACTTC,TRBJ2-7,13,NA,TRBV7-2,NA
CASSLFSLLPGQGGTNTEAFF,TGTGCCAGCAGTTTATTTAGCCTCCTTCCGGGACAGGGGGGGACCAACACTGAAGCTTTCTTT,TRBJ1-1,21,few,TRBV27,TRBD1
CASSSPRVRDRAAFF,TGTGCCAGCAGCTCCCCCCGCGTCCGGGACAGGGCTGCTTTCTTT,TRBJ1-1,15,NA,TRBV7-9,TRBD1
CASTRLAVFSGANVLTF,TGTGCCAGCACCCGACTAGCGGTCTTCTCTGGGGCCAACGTCCTGACTTTC,TRBJ2-6,17,NA,TRBV6-1,TRBD2
CASSQGQGFVYEQYF,TGTGCCAGCAGCCAAGGACAGGGGTTCGTCTACGAGCAGTACTTC,TRBJ2-7,15,NA,TRBV3-1,TRBD1
CASGREFGEQFF,TGTGCTAGTGGTCGGGAGTTCGGGGAGCAGTTCTTC,TRBJ2-1,12,many,TRBV12-5,NA
CSVTGTSSYNEQFF,TGCAGCGTAACCGGGACTAGCTCCTACAATGAGCAGTTCTTC,TRBJ2-1,14,many,TRBV29-1,TRBD2
CASSFAGPNYGYTF,TGTGCCAGCAGTTTCGCGGGTCCCAACTATGGCTACACCTTC,TRBJ1-2,14,many,TRBV28,NA
CSARDQKGVHQPQHF,TGCAGTGCTAGAGATCAGAAGGGGGTCCATCAGCCCCAGCATTTT,TRBJ1-5,15,many,TRBV20-1,NA
CASSLDEVYLWAGELFF,TGTGCCAGCAGCTTAGATGAGGTTTATTTATGGGCCGGGGAGCTGTTTTTT,TRBJ2-2,17,many,TRBV11-2,NA
CASSQPGWTEAFF,TGTGCCAGCAGCCAGCCGGGGTGGACTGAAGCTTTCTTT,TRBJ1-1,13,many,TRBV3-1,NA
CASRGVLLETQYF,TGTGCCAGCAGGGGGGTTCTGCTGGAGACCCAGTACTTC,TRBJ2-5,13,many,TRBV28,NA
CASSFRGKGGPFSGANVLTF,TGTGCCAGCAGTTTCCGCGGGAAAGGGGGGCCCTTCTCTGGGGCCAACGTCCTGACTTTC,TRBJ2-6,20,many,TRBV12-3/TRBV12-4,NA
CASRPSGGSTQYF,TGCGCCAGCCGGCCGAGTGGAGGGAGTACGCAGTATTTT,TRBJ2-3,13,many,TRBV5-1,NA
CASSQEYTSGWTEAFF,TGCGCCAGCAGCCAAGAGTACACGAGCGGGTGGACTGAAGCTTTCTTT,TRBJ1-1,16,many,TRBV4-3,NA
CASSQGTVVYGYTF,TGTGCCAGCAGTCAAGGGACAGTGGTCTATGGCTACACCTTC,TRBJ1-2,14,many,TRBV12-3/TRBV12-4,TRBD1
CASSQKDGQSYEQYF,TGCGCCAGCAGCCAAAAGGACGGGCAGTCCTACGAGCAGTACTTC,TRBJ2-7,15,NA,TRBV4-1,NA
CASRYRPGNTIYF,TGTGCCAGCAGATATAGGCCCGGAAACACCATATATTTT,TRBJ1-3,13,many,TRBV6-5,NA
CASSPIRTDLVNSPLHF,TGTGCCAGCAGTCCCATTCGGACAGACCTCGTAAATTCACCCCTCCACTTT,TRBJ1-6,17,few,TRBV6-1,NA
CASSLTGRCEQYF,TGTGCCAGCAGCTTAACAGGGCGCTGCGAGCAGTACTTC,TRBJ2-7,13,NA,TRBV7-6,NA
CASIIIGQGYEQYF,TGCGCCAGCATTATTATAGGACAGGGGTACGAGCAGTACTTC,TRBJ2-7,14,NA,TRBV10-2,TRBD1
CASSGRRDGPLFF,TGTGCCAGCTCAGGGCGGCGGGACGGACCGCTGTTTTTT,TRBJ1-4,13,few,TRBV18,NA
CASSTHHFALADSYNEQFF,TGTGCCAGCAGTACTCACCACTTTGCACTAGCGGACTCCTACAATGAGCAGTTCTTC,TRBJ2-1,19,NA,TRBV28,TRBD2
CSARLPAATQYF,TGCAGTGCTAGATTGCCCGCTGCGACCCAGTACTTC,TRBJ2-5,12,many,TRBV20-1,NA
CASSPWTGSGTEAFF,TGTGCCAGCAGCCCATGGACAGGTTCGGGGACTGAAGCTTTCTTT,TRBJ1-1,15,many,TRBV11-2,TRBD1
CASSLGRMNEQFF,TGTGCCAGCAGCTTAGGGCGTATGAATGAGCAGTTCTTC,TRBJ2-1,13,many,TRBV7-2,NA
CASSQIKVAGGHETQYF,TGCGCCAGCAGCCAAATAAAAGTAGCGGGAGGTCACGAGACCCAGTACTTC,TRBJ2-5,17,NA,TRBV5-1,TRBD2
CSVEWTGGDNEQFF,TGCAGCGTTGAATGGACCGGTGGGGACAATGAGCAGTTCTTC,TRBJ2-1,14,many,TRBV29-1,NA
CSAPRGSNQPQHF,TGCAGTGCCCCGCGGGGGAGCAATCAGCCCCAGCATTTT,TRBJ1-5,13,many,TRBV20-1,NA
CASSLGARGPYYVEQYF,TGTGCCAGCAGTTTAGGCGCCCGGGGACCGTACTACGTAGAGCAGTACTTC,TRBJ2-7,17,many,TRBV28,NA
CSAPGRRDQHF,TGCAGTGCTCCGGGACGGAGGGACCAGCATTTT,TRBJ1-5,11,many,TRBV20-1,NA
CASSTGTEYNEQFF,TGTGCCAGCAGCACCGGGACAGAGTACAATGAGCAGTTCTTC,TRBJ2-1,14,many,TRBV27,TRBD1
CASSWGGRGVSYEQYF,TGTGCCAGCAGCTGGGGAGGGAGGGGCGTCTCCTACGAGCAGTACTTC,TRBJ2-7,16,few,TRBV7-2,TRBD2
CASSPGRVVTTGELFF,TGTGCCAGCAGCCCCGGGCGGGTAGTGACTACCGGGGAGCTGTTTTTT,TRBJ2-2,16,many,TRBV5-5,NA
CRVGGTGDTNEKLFF,TGCCGCGTTGGCGGGACAGGGGACACTAATGAAAAACTGTTTTTT,TRBJ1-4,15,NA,TRBV29-1,TRBD1
CASSVRGVGSAGELFF,TGTGCCAGCAGCGTCCGGGGGGTCGGTTCAGCCGGGGAGCTGTTTTTT,TRBJ2-2,16,many,TRBV4-2,TRBD2
CASSSRGAGDTQYF,TGTGCCAGCAGCTCTCGGGGGGCAGGGGATACGCAGTATTTT,TRBJ2-3,14,NA,TRBV7-6,NA
CASSEFRQASNYGYTF,TGCGCCAGCAGTGAGTTCCGACAGGCTTCTAACTATGGCTACACCTTC,TRBJ1-2,16,many,TRBV10-2,NA
CAWSTKGLVFTDTQYF,TGTGCCTGGAGTACGAAGGGACTAGTGTTCACAGATACGCAGTATTTT,TRBJ2-3,16,many,TRBV30,TRBD2
CSARISNQPQHF,TGCAGTGCTAGGATCAGCAATCAGCCCCAGCATTTT,TRBJ1-5,12,many,TRBV20-1,NA
CASSRGTSIGYTF,TGTGCCAGCAGCCGAGGGACCTCCATTGGCTACACCTTC,TRBJ1-2,13,many,TRBV4-2,NA
CSGYGTGTYNEQFF,TGCAGTGGCTACGGGACAGGGACCTACAATGAGCAGTTCTTC,TRBJ2-1,14,many,TRBV20-1,TRBD1
CASSFPGQGEYGYTF,TGCGCCAGCAGCTTCCCGGGACAGGGTGAATATGGCTACACCTTC,TRBJ1-2,15,many,TRBV5-1,TRBD1
CASNPGQPNTEAFF,TGCGCCAGCAACCCGGGACAGCCGAACACTGAAGCTTTCTTT,TRBJ1-1,14,many,TRBV5-1,TRBD1
CASSQARSAHGANVLTF,TGCGCCAGCAGCCAAGCACGGTCTGCACACGGGGCCAACGTCCTGACTTTC,TRBJ2-6,17,few,TRBV4-3,NA
CASSFSGGRNEQFF,TGTGCCAGCAGCTTCTCGGGGGGGCGGAATGAGCAGTTCTTC,TRBJ2-1,14,NA,TRBV13,TRBD2
CASSGEHYEQYF,TGTGCCAGCAGCGGGGAGCACTACGAGCAGTACTTC,TRBJ2-7,12,few,TRBV7-9,NA
CASSENTGTPVNF,TGTGCCAGTAGTGAAAACACCGGGACACCCGTTAACTTC,TRBJ2-7,13,NA,TRBV19,NA
CASSPGVSGANVLTF,TGTGCCAGCTCACCGGGGGTATCCGGGGCCAACGTCCTGACTTTC,TRBJ2-6,15,many,TRBV18,NA
CSVVGRFGSYEQYF,TGCAGCGTTGTGGGACGCTTTGGCTCCTACGAGCAGTACTTC,TRBJ2-7,14,many,TRBV29-1,NA
CASSLDGKVYEQYF,TGTGCCAGCAGCTTAGACGGGAAAGTCTACGAGCAGTACTTC,TRBJ2-7,14,few,TRBV7-9,NA
CASSPQGRTYGYTF,TGTGCCAGCAGCCCCCAGGGGCGCACCTATGGCTACACCTTC,TRBJ1-2,14,many,TRBV7-9,NA
CASSLAAETEAFF,TGCGCCAGCAGCTTGGCCGCGGAAACTGAAGCTTTCTTT,TRBJ1-1,13,many,TRBV5-1,NA
CAIREGGMNTEAFF,TGTGCCATCAGGGAGGGGGGGATGAACACTGAAGCTTTCTTT,TRBJ1-1,14,many,TRBV10-3,NA
CASSQRGAGGVPGYTF,TGTGCCAGCAGCCAACGCGGCGCAGGGGGGGTTCCTGGCTACACCTTC,TRBJ1-2,16,many,TRBV3-1,TRBD1
CASSPSGRVSTEAFF,TGTGCCAGCAGCCCCAGCGGCAGGGTTAGCACTGAAGCTTTCTTT,TRBJ1-1,15,many,TRBV14,NA
CASSDSWTGGSSGNTIYF,TGTGCCAGCAGTGACTCTTGGACAGGGGGAAGCTCTGGAAACACCATATATTTT,TRBJ1-3,18,many,TRBV6-4,TRBD1
CASSLWSTSGRIDTQYF,TGCGCCAGCAGCTTGTGGTCGACTAGCGGGAGAATAGATACGCAGTATTTT,TRBJ2-3,17,many,TRBV5-1,TRBD2
CASSLLINKNTEAFF,TGTGCCAGCAGCTTATTAATCAACAAGAACACTGAAGCTTTCTTT,TRBJ1-1,15,many,TRBV7-6,NA